This T cell receptor beta chain was captured by sequencing in a study (dated by TCRdb to the mid-2010s). The germline V gene (reference sequence) gives CDR1 as SEHNR and CDR2 as FQNEAQ. Including the terminal cysteine and phenylalanine, the CDR3 comprises 15 residues. Of the read, only the CDR3 DNA is kept; its 45 bases are in frame from base 1. V is cut by 3 bases and J by 3 bases, and the space between the germline ends is 13 bases. Library creation used RT-PCR. The data were produced on an Illumina MiSeq. TCRdb passed the public sequencing reads through fastp at Q25 and MiXCR, retaining productive beta sequences. When rows share a CDR3 protein, they turn into one entry using the most common DNA and genes. This sample gives almost 700,000 distinct CDR3 sequences in total; around 14% of them show up just once. 3% to 4.5% of the sample goes to the ten largest clones. This clonotype appeared a few times. Which antigen it targets is not known. Base-call qualities are not available, and no considerably larger clone is one nucleotide away.

The clonotype was recovered from a female donor in good health, serving as a healthy control. Recombination linked TRBV7-9 to TRBJ2-3, with an unclear D gene assignment. Input material: memory CD4+ T cells from blood. The DNA is TGTGCCAGCAGCTTTCAAGGTCTTAGGACAGATACGCAGTATTTT. This encodes CASSFQGLRTDTQYF.